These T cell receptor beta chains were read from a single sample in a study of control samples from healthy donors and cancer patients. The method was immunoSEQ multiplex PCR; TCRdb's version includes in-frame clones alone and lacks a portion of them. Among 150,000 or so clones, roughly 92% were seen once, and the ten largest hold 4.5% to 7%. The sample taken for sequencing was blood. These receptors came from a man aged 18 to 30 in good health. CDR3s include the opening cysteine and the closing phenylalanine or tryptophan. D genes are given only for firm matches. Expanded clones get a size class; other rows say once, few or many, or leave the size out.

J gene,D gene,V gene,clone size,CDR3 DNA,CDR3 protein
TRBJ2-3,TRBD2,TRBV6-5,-,TGTGCCAGCAGCCCCAGGACTAGCGGGCGGGATACGCAGTATTTT,CASSPRTSGRDTQYF
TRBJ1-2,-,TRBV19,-,TGTGCCAGTAGTATAGGGCGGCTAGCCTCCTATGGCTACACCTTC,CASSIGRLASYGYTF
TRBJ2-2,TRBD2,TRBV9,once,TGTGCCAGCAGCGGGACTAGCGGGGCGAACACCGGGGAGCTGTTTTTT,CASSGTSGANTGELFF
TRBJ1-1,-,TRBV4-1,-,TGCGCCAGCAGCCTCGGACAGATTCATTTAATGAACACTGAAGCTTTCTTT,CASSLGQIHLMNTEAFF
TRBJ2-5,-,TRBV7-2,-,TGTGCCAGCAGCTTAGCGCGTGAGGAGACCCAGTACTTC,CASSLAREETQYF
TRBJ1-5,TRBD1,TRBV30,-,TGTGCGTCCGGGACAGGGATACATCAGCCCCAGCATTTT,CASGTGIHQPQHF
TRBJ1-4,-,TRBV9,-,TGTGCCAGCAGCGTAGACTCGTCTCGGGGGAGGAATGAAAAACTGTTTTTT,CASSVDSSRGRNEKLFF
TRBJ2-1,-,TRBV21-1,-,TGTGCCAGCAGCAAATTAGGGCGGGGCTACAATGAGCAGTTCTTC,CASSKLGRGYNEQFF
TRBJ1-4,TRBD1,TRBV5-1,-,TGCGCCAGCAGCAATGCCGGGACAGCAGGCGAAAAACTGTTTTTT,CASSNAGTAGEKLFF
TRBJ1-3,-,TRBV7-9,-,TGTGCCAGCAGCTTAGTACGCTCTGGAAACACCATATATTTT,CASSLVRSGNTIYF
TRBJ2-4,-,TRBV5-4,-,TGTGCCAGCAGCTTGTCCATGGCCAAAAACATTCAGTACTTC,CASSLSMAKNIQYF
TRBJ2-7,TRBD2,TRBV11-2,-,TGTGCCAGCAGCTTAGATCCAGCGGGGGGGCGGGAGCAGTACTTC,CASSLDPAGGREQYF
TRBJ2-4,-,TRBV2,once,TGTGCCAGCAGAAGAGAGAGCAAAAACATTCAGTACTTC,CASRRESKNIQYF
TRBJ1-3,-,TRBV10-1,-,TGCGCCAGCAGTGAGTTGGAAGGCATTGGAAACACCATATATTTT,CASSELEGIGNTIYF
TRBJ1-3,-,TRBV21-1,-,TGTGCCAGCAGCAAAGAGGCTGGAGTTTATTGCTCTGGAAACACCATATATTTT,CASSKEAGVYCSGNTIYF
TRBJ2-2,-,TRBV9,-,TGTGCCAGCACCTTGACAGGGAACACCGGGGAGCTGTTTTTT,CASTLTGNTGELFF
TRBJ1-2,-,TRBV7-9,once,TGTGCCAGCAGCTTAGGGGACAATCCCTACACCTTC,CASSLGDNPYTF
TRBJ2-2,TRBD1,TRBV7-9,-,TGTGCCAGCAACTCCTGGACAGGGAACACCGGGGAGCTGTTTTTT,CASNSWTGNTGELFF
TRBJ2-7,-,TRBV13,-,TGTGCCAGCAGCTTAGCTTCGGGGCAATTCTCCTACGAGCAGTACTTC,CASSLASGQFSYEQYF
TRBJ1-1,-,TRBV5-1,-,TGCGCCAGCAGCATGTATTGGACAGCTACTGAAGCTTTCTTT,CASSMYWTATEAFF
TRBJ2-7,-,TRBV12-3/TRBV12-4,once,TGTGCCAGCAGTTCGGGATACGAGCAGTACTTC,CASSSGYEQYF
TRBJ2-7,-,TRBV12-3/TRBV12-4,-,TGTGCCAGCAGTTCCGCAGGGCCTTACGAGCAGTACTTC,CASSSAGPYEQYF
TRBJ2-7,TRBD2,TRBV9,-,TGTGCCAGCAGCGTAGTGTCAAGCGGGGGGGCCTACGAGCAGTACTTC,CASSVVSSGGAYEQYF
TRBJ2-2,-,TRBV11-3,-,TGTGCCAGCAGCTTACGGTCCGGGGAGCTGTTTTTT,CASSLRSGELFF
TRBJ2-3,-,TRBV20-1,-,TGCAGTGCTAGTACACCGGAGGGCACAGATACGCAGTATTTT,CSASTPEGTDTQYF
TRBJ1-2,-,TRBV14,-,TGTGCCAGCAGCCAGGGGCAGGGGCCGATTCACTATGGCTACACCTTC,CASSQGQGPIHYGYTF
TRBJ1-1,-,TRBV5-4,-,TGTGCCAGCAGCCAGTGGGGGGGCACTGAAGCTTTCTTT,CASSQWGGTEAFF
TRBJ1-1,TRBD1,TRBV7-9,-,TGTGCCAGCTCGGACAGGATGAACACTGAAGCTTTCTTT,CASSDRMNTEAFF
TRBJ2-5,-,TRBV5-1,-,TGCGCCAGCAGCTTGAGATTGGGGAGACAAGAGACCCAGTACTTC,CASSLRLGRQETQYF
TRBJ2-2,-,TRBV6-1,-,TGTGCCAGCAGTGAAGGGGGCGTAAACACCGGGGAGCTGTTTTTT,CASSEGGVNTGELFF
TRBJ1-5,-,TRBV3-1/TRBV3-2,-,TGTGCCAGCAGCCAGGACAGCTATCAGCCCCAGCATTTT,CASSQDSYQPQHF
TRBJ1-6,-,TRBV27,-,TGTGCCAGCACCCCCCAGGGAAGCTATAATTCACCCCTCCACTTT,CASTPQGSYNSPLHF
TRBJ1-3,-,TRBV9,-,TGTGCCAGCAGCCCAGCCACAGGCGCCTGGGGAAACACCATATATTTT,CASSPATGAWGNTIYF
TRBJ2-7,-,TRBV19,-,TGTGCCAGTAGTAGAGACAGCACCTACGAGCAGTACTTC,CASSRDSTYEQYF
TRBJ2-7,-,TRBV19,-,TGTGCCAGTAGTATAAATGACGAGCAGTACTTC,CASSINDEQYF
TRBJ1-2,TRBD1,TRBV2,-,TGTGCCAGCAGGGAACAGGGGGCAGGTGGCTACACCTTC,CASREQGAGGYTF
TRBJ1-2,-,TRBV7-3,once,TGTGCCAGCAGCTTAAACGGAGACTATGGCTACACCTTC,CASSLNGDYGYTF
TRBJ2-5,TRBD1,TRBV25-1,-,TGTGCCACCGGAGAAGACAGGGGTACGGAGACCCAGTACTTC,CATGEDRGTETQYF
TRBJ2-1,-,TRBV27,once,TGTGCCAGCAGTACCATAGGAAGGCTCCGCCCGTTAAGCTCCTACAATGAGCAGTTCTTC,CASSTIGRLRPLSSYNEQFF
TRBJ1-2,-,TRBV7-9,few,TGTGCCAGCAGCTCAACTAACTATGGCTACACCTTC,CASSSTNYGYTF
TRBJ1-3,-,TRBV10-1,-,TGCGCCAGCAGTCCGGTCCGCTCTGGAAACACCATATATTTT,CASSPVRSGNTIYF
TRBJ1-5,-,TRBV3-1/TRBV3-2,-,TGTGCCAGCAGCCAAGAGTCGACAGGGCCCCAGCATTTT,CASSQESTGPQHF
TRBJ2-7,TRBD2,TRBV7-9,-,TGTGCCAGCAGCTTGAGCGGGGGCGAGCAGTACTTC,CASSLSGGEQYF
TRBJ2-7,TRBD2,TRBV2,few,TGTGCCAGCAGGACGACTAGCGGGGGCGACGAGCAGTACTTC,CASRTTSGGDEQYF
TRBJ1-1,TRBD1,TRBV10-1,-,TGCGCCAGCAGTGAGACCGCTAGACAGGGGAGGGTCGTCCCCTGGACTGAAGCTTTCTTT,CASSETARQGRVVPWTEAFF
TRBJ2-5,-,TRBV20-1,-,TGCAGTGCTCGAGTGGGACTGGAGTACTTC,CSARVGLEYF
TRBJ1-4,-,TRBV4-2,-,TGTGCCAGCAGCCAAGGGTGGACTAATGAAAAACTGTTTTTT,CASSQGWTNEKLFF
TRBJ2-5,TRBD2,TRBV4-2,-,TGTGCCAGCAGCCCCGGGACTAGCGGGAGCCAAGAGACCCAGTACTTC,CASSPGTSGSQETQYF
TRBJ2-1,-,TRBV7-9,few,TGTGCCAGCAGCCTCGGAGGTTCCTACAATGAGCAGTTCTTC,CASSLGGSYNEQFF
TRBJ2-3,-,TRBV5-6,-,TGTGCCAGCAGCTTGGCCCCTCGAGGGGACACAGATACGCAGTATTTT,CASSLAPRGDTDTQYF
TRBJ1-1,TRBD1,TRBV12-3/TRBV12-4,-,TGTGCCAGCAGTTTTTCTTTACAGGGGAGTGCTTTCTTT,CASSFSLQGSAFF